This T cell receptor beta chain was captured by sequencing in a study of T cell responses to AZD1222 COVID-19 vaccine. Study findings and constraints: Most donors were white British, females outnumbered males, and clonal diversity was possibly underestimated.

Concerning this clone itself: Its antigen is unidentified.

Clones were read by immunoSEQ multiplex PCR, and TCRdb kept only the in-frame ones, dropping some. The repertoire includes more than 90,000 clones, roughly 84% of them detected once, and approximately 15% sits in the top ten. The CDR3 sequence is 14 residues long. Per germline, CDR1 SGDLS and CDR2 YYNGEE. V lost 4 bases and J lost 1, with 11 bases in between. This chain uses TRBV9 with TRBJ1-2; D is undetermined. The source of this sequence is an adult who received the AZD1222 COVID-19 vaccine. The specimen comprised peripheral blood, sampled 28 days after the second AZD1222 dose. The CDR3 DNA reads as TGTGCCAGCAGCCGAGAGGACGGTAACTATGGCTACACCTTC. Its translation: CASSREDGNYGYTF.